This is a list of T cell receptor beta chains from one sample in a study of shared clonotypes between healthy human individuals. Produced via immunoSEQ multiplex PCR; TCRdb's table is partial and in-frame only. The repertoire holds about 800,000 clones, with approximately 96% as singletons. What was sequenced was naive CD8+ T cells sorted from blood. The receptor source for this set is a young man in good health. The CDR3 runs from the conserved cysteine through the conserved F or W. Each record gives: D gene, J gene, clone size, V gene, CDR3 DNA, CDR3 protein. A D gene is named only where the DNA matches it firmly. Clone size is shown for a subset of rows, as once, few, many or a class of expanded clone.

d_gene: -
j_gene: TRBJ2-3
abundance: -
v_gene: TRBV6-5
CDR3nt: TGTGCCAGCAGTTATTGGTCAGGGAGCACAGATACGCAGTATTTT
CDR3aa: CASSYWSGSTDTQYF

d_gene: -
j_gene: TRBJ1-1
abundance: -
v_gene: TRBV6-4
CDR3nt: TGTGCCAGCAGTGACGATGGGGAGATCGAAGCTTTCTTT
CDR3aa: CASSDDGEIEAFF

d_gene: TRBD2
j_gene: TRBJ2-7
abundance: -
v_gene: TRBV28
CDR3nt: TGTGCCATCCTAATGCGGGGGGCTGACGAGCAGTACTTC
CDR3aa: CAILMRGADEQYF

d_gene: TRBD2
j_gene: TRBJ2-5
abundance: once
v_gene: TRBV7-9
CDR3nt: TGTGCCAGCAGCCCACCCCGGGGCGGGGGGGAGACCCAGTACTTC
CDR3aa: CASSPPRGGGETQYF

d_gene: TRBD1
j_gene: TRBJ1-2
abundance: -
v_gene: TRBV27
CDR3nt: TGTGCCAGCAGTTTGGGCAGGGGGCAGTTTGGCTACACCTTC
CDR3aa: CASSLGRGQFGYTF

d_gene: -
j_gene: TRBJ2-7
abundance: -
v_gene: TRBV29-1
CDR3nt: TGCAGCGTTGAAGGCAGGGGCGGCTCCTACGAGCAGTACTTC
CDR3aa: CSVEGRGGSYEQYF

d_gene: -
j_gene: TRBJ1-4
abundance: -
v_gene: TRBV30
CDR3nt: TGTGCCTGGAGTGTACGGGTAGGGGAACTGTTTTTT
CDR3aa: CAWSVRVGELFF

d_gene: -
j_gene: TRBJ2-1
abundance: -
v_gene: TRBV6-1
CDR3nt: TGTGCCAGCAGTGAACTGTATGAGCAGTTCTTC
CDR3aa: CASSELYEQFF

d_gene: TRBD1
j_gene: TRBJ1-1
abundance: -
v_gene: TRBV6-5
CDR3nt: TGTGCCAGCAGTTACTCGAGGGGGCTGAACACTGAAGCTTTCTTT
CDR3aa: CASSYSRGLNTEAFF

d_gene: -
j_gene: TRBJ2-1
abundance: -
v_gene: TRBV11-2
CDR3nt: TGTGCCAGCAGCTTAGGCCAGGGTGGGCTGAATGAGCAGTTCTTC
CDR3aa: CASSLGQGGLNEQFF

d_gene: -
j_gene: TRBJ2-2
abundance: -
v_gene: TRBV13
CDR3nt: TGTGCCAGCAGACGAGGACCGGGATCCGGGGAGCTGTTTTTT
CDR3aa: CASRRGPGSGELFF

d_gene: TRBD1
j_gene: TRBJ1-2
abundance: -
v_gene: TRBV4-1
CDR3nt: TGCGCCAGCAGCCTGGACAGGGGTAACTATGGCTACACCTTC
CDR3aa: CASSLDRGNYGYTF

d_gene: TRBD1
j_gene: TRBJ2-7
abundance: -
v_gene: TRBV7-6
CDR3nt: TGTGCCAGCAGCCCCCGGCAGGGGGACGAGCAGTACTTC
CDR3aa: CASSPRQGDEQYF

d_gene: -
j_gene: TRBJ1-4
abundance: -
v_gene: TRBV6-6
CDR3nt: TGTGCCAGCAGTACCACAGTGGATAATGAAAAACTGTTTTTT
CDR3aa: CASSTTVDNEKLFF

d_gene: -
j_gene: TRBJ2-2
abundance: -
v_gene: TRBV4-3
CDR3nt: TGCGCCAGCAGCCAAGGAGCGAGGGGGGATGACACCGGGGAGCTGTTTTTT
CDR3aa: CASSQGARGDDTGELFF

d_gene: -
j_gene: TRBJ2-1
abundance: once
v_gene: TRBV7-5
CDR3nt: TGTGTCAGAAGCTCTTCCCCCACTCCCCCACTCAGCTCCTACAATGAGCAGTTCTTC
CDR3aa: CVRSSSPTPPLSSYNEQFF

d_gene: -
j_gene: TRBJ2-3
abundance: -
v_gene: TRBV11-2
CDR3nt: TGTGCCAGCGCCCCTGAAGGGACAAACACAGATACGCAGTATTTT
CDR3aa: CASAPEGTNTDTQYF

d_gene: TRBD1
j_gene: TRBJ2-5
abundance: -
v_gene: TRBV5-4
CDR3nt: TGTGCCAGCAGCATTGGGGACAGGGGTTCGTCGTGGGAGACCCAGTACTTC
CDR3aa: CASSIGDRGSSWETQYF

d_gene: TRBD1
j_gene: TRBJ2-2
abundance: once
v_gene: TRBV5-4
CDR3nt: TGTGCCAGCAGCCCCCCGACAGGGCCAAACACCGGGGAGCTGTTTTTT
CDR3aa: CASSPPTGPNTGELFF

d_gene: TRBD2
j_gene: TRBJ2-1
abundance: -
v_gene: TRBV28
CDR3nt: TGTGCCAGCAGTCCCATTGGGGGGGGCTCCTACAATGAGCAGTTCTTC
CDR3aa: CASSPIGGGSYNEQFF

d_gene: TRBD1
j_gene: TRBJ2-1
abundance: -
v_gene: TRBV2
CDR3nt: TGTGCCAGCAGTCCTTTGCTGACAGGGACCAGCTCCTACAATGAGCAGTTCTTC
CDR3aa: CASSPLLTGTSSYNEQFF

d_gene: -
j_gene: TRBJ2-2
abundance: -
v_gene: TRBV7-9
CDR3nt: TGTGCCAGCAGCTCGACTCGATCGAAGAACACCGGGGAGCTGTTTTTT
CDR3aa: CASSSTRSKNTGELFF

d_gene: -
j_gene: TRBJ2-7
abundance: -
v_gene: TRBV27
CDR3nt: TGTGCCAGCAGCCAAGGGGGGGGCCGCTACGAGCAGTACTTC
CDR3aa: CASSQGGGRYEQYF

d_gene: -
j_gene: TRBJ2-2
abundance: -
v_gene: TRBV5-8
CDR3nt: TGTGCCAGCAGCTTGGGGACCTCGAACACCGGGGAGCTGTTTTTT
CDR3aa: CASSLGTSNTGELFF

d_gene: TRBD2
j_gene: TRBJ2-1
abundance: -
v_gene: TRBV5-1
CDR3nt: TGCGCCAGCAGCTTGGCCGGGACTAGCACCAATGAGCAGTTCTTC
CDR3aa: CASSLAGTSTNEQFF

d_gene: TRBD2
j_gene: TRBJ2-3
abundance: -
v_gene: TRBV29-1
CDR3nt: TGCAGCGTTGAGCAGCGGGGGGGCACGCAGTATTTT
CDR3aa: CSVEQRGGTQYF

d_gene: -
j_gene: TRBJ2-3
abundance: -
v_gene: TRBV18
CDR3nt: TGTGCCAGCTCACTACTCTACACAGATACGCAGTATTTT
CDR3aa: CASSLLYTDTQYF

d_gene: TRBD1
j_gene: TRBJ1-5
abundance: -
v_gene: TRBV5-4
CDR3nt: TGTGCCAGCAGTTCAGGACAGGGCAATCAGCCCCAGCATTTT
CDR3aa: CASSSGQGNQPQHF

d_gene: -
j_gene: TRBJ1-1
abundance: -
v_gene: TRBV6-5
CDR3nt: TGTGCCAGCAGGTATACGGGGAACACTGAAGCTTTCTTT
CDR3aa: CASRYTGNTEAFF

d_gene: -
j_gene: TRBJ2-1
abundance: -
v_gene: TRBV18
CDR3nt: TGTGCCAGCTCAGAGGTGGAGTGGGTCCAATATGAGCAGTTCTTC
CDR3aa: CASSEVEWVQYEQFF

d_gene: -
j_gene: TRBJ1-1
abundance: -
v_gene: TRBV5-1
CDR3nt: TGCGCCAGCAGCTTGCCGACGGCTGATGAAGCTTTCTTT
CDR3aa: CASSLPTADEAFF